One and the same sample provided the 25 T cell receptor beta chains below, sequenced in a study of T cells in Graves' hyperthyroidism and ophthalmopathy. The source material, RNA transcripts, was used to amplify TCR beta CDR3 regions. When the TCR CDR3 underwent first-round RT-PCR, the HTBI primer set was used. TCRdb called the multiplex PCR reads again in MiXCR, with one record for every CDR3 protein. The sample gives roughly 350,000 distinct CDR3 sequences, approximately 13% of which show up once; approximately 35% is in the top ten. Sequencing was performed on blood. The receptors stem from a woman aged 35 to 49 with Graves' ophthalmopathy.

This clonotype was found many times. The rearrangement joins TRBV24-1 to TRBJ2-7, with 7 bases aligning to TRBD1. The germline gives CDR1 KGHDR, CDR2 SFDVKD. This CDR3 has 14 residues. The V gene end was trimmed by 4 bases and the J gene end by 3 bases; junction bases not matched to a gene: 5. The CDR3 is CATSDRAGGYEQYF. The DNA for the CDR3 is TGTGCCACCAGTGACCGGGCAGGGGGCTACGAGCAGTACTTC.

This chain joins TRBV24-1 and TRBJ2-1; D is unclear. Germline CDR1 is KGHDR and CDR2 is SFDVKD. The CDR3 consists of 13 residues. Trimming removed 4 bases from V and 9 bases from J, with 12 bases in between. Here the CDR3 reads CATSDSSSIEQFF. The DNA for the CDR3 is TGTGCCACCAGTGACTCTAGTTCTATTGAGCAGTTCTTC.

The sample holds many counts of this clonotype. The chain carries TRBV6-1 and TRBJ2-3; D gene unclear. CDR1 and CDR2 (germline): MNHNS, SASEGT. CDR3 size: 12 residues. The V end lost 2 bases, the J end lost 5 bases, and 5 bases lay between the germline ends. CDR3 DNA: TGTGCCAGCAGTGAACTCGGAGATACGCAGTATTTT. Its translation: CASSELGDTQYF.

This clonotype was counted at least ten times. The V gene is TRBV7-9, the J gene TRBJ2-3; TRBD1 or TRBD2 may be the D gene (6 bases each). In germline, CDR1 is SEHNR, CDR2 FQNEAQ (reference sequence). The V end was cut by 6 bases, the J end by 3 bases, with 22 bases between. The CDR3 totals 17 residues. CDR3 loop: CASRTRGPGLTTDTQYF. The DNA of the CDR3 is TGTGCCAGCAGGACCAGGGGCCCGGGACTGACGACAGATACGCAGTATTTT.

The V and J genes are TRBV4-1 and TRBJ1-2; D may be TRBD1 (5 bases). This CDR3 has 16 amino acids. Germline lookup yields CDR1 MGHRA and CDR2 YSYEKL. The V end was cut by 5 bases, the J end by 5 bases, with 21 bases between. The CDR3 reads CASSDLLQQAGYGYTF. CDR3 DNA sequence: TGCGCCAGCAGCGATTTGCTACAACAGGCTGGATATGGCTACACCTTC.

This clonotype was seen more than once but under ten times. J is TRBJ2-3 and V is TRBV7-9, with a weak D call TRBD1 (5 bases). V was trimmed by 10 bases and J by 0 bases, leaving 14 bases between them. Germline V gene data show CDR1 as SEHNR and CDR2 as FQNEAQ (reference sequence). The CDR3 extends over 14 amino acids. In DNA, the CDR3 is TGTGCCATTCACGGAGCAGGGAGCACAGATACGCAGTATTTT. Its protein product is CAIHGAGSTDTQYF.

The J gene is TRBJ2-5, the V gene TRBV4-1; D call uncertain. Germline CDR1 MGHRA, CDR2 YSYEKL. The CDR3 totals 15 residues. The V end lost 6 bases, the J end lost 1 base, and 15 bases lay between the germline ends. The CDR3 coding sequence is TGCGCCAGCAGTGTGGGCCCTACCTCCCAAGAGACCCAGTACTTC. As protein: CASSVGPTSQETQYF.

The CDR3 region has the DNA TGTGCCATCAGGCAGTGGGAAGCGGTTGCGGGCTCCTACGAGCAGTACTTC. Its translation is CAIRQWEAVAGSYEQYF. This chain joins TRBV10-3 and TRBJ2-7, with D tentatively TRBD2 (5 bases). CDR1 ENHRY and CDR2 SYGVKD come from the germline V gene. V lost 6 bases and J lost 0, with 21 bases in between. CDR3 length equals 17 residues.

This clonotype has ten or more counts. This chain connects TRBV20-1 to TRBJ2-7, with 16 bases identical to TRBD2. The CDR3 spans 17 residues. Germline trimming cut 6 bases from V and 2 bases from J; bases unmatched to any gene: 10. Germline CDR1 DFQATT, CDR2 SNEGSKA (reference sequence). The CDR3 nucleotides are TGCAGTGCGCCAATAGGGACTAGCGGGAGGGATCCCTACGAGCAGTACTTC. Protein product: CSAPIGTSGRDPYEQYF.

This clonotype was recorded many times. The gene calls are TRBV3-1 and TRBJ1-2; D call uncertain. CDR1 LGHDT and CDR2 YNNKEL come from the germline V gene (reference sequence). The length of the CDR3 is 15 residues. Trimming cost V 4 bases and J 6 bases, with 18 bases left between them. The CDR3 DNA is TGTGCCAGCAGCCGCGCACGGGGAAAGGATGATGGCTACACCTTC. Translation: CASSRARGKDDGYTF.

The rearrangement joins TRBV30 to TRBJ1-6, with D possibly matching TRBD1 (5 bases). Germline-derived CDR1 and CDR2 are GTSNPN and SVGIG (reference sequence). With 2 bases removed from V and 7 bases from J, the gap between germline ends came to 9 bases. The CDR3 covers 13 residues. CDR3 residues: CAWSLQENSPLHF. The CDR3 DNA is TGTGCCTGGAGTCTACAGGAAAATTCACCCCTCCACTTT.

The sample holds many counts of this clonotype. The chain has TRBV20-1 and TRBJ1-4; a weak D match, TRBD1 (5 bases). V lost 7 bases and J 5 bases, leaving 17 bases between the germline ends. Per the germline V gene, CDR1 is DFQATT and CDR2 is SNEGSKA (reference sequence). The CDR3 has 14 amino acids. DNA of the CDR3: TGCAGTGTTTCCAGGGACCTTGAAAATGAAAAACTGTTTTTT. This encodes CSVSRDLENEKLFF.

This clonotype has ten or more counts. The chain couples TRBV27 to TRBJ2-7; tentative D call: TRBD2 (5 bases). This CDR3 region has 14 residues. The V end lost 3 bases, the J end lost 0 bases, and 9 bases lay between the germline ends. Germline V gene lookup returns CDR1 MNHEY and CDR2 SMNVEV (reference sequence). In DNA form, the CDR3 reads TGTGCCAGCAGTTTCCGGGGTTACTCCTACGAGCAGTACTTC. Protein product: CASSFRGYSYEQYF.

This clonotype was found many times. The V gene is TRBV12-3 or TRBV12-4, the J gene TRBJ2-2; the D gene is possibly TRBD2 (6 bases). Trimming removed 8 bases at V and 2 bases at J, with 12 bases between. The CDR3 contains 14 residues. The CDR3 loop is CASSLAENTGELFF. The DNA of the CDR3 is TGTGCCAGCTCCTTAGCGGAAAACACCGGGGAGCTGTTTTTT.

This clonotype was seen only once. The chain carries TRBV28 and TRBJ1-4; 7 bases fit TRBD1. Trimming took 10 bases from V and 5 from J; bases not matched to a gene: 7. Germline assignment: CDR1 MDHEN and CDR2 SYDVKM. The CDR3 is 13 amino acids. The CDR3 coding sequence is TGTGCCACGCTGGGACAGTCAAATGAAAAACTGTTTTTT. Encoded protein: CATLGQSNEKLFF.

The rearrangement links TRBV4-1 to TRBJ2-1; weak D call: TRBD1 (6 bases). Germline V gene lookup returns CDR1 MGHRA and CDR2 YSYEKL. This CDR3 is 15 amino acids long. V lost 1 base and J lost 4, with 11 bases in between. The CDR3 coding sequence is TGCGCCAGCAGCCAAGGACTAAGGGGGTACAATGAGCAGTTCTTC. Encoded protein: CASSQGLRGYNEQFF.

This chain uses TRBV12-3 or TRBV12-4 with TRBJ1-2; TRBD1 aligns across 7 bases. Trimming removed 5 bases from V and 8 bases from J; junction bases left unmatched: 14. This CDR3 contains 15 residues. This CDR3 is CASSEGAGGSRGYTF. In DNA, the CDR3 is TGTGCCAGCAGTGAGGGGGCAGGGGGTTCGAGGGGCTACACCTTC.

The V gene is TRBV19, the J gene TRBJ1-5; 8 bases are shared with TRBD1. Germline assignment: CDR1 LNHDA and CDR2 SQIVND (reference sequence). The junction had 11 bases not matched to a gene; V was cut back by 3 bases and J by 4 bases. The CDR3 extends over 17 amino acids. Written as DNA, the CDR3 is TGTGCCAGTAGTATGGAATACCGGGACAGGAAAAATCAGCCCCAGCATTTT. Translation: CASSMEYRDRKNQPQHF.

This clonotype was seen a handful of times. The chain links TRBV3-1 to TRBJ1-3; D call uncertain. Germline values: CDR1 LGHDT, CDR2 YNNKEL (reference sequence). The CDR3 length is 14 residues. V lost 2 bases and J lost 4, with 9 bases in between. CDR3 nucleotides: TGTGCCAGCAGCCAAACAGAAAAGGGAAACACCATATATTTT. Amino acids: CASSQTEKGNTIYF.

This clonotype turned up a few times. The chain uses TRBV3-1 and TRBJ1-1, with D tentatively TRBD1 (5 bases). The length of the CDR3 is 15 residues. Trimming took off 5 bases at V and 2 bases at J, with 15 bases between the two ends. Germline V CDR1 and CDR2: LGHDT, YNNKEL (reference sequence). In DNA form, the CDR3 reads TGTGCCAGCAGCAGAAGGCAGGGTTTCAACACTGAAGCTTTCTTT. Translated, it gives CASSRRQGFNTEAFF.

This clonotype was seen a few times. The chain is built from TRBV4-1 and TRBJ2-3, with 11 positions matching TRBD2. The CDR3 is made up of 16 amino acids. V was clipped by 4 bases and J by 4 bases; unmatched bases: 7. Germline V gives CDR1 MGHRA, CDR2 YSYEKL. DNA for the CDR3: TGCGCCAGCAGCCTTACGCTAGCGGGAGGCGCAGATACGCAGTATTTT. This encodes CASSLTLAGGADTQYF.

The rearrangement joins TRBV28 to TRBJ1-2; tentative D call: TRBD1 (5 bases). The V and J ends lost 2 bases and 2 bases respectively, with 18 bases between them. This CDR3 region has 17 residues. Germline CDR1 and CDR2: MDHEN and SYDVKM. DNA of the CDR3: TGTGCCAGCAGTTTAACCTTCCCCAGGGTAGGAAACTATGGCTACACCTTC. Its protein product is CASSLTFPRVGNYGYTF.

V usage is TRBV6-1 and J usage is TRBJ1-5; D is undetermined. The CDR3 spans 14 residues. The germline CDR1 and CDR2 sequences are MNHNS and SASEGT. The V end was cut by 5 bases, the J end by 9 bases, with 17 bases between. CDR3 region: CASSLDPTSAPQHF. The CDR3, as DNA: TGTGCCAGCAGTCTTGACCCCACCTCGGCGCCCCAGCATTTT.

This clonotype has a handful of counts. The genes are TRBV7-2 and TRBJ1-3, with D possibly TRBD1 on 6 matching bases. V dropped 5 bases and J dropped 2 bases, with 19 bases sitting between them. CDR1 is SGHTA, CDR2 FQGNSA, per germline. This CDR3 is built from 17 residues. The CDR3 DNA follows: TGTGCCAGCAGCCCTCTAACAGGGTCAGTCACTGGAAACACCATATATTTT. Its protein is CASSPLTGSVTGNTIYF.

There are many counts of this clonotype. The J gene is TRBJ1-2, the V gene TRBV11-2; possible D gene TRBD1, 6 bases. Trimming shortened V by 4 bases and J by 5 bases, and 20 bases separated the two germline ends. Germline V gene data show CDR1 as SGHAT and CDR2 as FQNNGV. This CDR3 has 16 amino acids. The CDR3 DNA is TGTGCCAGCAGCTCCCCCGAACTCACAGGGTGGTATGGCTACACCTTC. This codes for CASSSPELTGWYGYTF.